Listed here is a single T cell receptor beta chain. The sample originates from a study of blood T cell repertoires in COVID-19. Some clones are missing from TCRdb's copy, which holds only in-frame ones; the method was immunoSEQ multiplex PCR. The sample has some 150,000 clones; around nine tenths are singletons. The clonotype originates from a woman aged 55-75 years with acute or convalescent COVID-19. Sequenced: peripheral blood.

The CDR3 DNA reads as TGTGCCAGCAGTGAATCCGTCAGGCTATTCTATGGCTACACCTTC. This encodes CASSESVRLFYGYTF. The chain links TRBV2 to TRBJ1-2, with D unclear. The germline V gene encodes CDR1 SNHLY and CDR2 FYNNEI. V lost 2 bases and J lost 4, with 14 bases in between. This CDR3 has 15 residues.